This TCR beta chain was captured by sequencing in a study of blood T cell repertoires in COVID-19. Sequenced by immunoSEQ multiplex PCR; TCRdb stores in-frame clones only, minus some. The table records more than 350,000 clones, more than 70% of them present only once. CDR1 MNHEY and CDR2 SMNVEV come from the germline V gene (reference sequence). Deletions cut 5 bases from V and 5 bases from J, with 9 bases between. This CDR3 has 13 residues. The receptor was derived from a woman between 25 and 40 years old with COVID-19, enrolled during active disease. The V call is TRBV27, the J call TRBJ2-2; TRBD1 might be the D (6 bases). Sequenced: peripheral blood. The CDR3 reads CASSGTGTGELFF. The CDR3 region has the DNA TGTGCCAGCAGTGGTACAGGGACCGGGGAGCTGTTTTTT.